Included here is one TCR beta chain sequence, with context. This entry is derived from a study of tumor-infiltrating lymphocytes in primary liver carcinoma. Study as a whole: The patients had histopathologically diagnosed primary liver carcinoma, and their disease was treated by surgical resection.

Unsorted whole blood supplied the blood RNA, and germline DNA was isolated too. Patients were chronically HBV-infected and treatment-naive. Priming with a constant-region primer yielded TCR beta cDNA from roughly 490 ng total RNA. Slightly modified ARM-PCR, run as three nested multiplex PCR rounds, produced the TCR beta libraries. The opening two PCR rounds, ten to eleven cycles each, paired TRBV1-TRBV30 forward primers with a C-beta reverse primer. TCRdb recomputed calls from the multiplex PCR reads with MiXCR, one row per CDR3 protein. The sample carries 250,000 to 350,000 distinct CDR3 sequences, about 50% recorded once. The CDR3 is 13 residues long. Trimming removed 4 bases from V and 9 bases from J; junction bases left unmatched: 9. Germline CDR1 and CDR2: SGHDN and FVKESK.

The sequencing sample was made of peripheral blood. This receptor was obtained from a woman in her twenties or thirties with primary liver carcinoma and hepatitis B virus infection. The V gene is TRBV14, the J gene TRBJ2-7; TRBD1 aligns across 7 bases. This chain's CDR3 is CASSLDRVERQYF. As DNA, the CDR3 is TGTGCCAGCAGCCTCGACAGGGTCGAGCGGCAGTACTTC.